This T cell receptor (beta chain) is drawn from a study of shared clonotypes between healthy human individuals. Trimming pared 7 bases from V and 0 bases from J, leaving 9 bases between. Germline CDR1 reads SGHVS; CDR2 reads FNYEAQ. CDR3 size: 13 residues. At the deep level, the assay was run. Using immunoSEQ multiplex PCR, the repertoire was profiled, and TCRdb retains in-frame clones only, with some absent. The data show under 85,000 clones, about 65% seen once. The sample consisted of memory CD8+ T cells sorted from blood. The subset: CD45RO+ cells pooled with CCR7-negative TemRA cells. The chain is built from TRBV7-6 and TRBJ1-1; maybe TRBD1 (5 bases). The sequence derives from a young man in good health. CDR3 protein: CASKQVMNTEAFF. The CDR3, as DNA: TGTGCCAGCAAACAGGTCATGAACACTGAAGCTTTCTTT.